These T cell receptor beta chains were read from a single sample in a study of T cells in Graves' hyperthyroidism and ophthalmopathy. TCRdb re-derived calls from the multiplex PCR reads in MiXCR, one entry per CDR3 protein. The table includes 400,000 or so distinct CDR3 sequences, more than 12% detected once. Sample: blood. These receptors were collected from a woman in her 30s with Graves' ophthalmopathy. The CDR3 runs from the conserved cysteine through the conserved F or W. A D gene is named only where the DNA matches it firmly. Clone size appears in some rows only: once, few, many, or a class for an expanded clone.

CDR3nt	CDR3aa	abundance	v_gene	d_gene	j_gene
TGTGCCAGCAGCCAGACTACAGGGAAGATACAGTGGGCCGGGGAGCTGTTTTTT	CASSQTTGKIQWAGELFF	many	TRBV3-1	.	TRBJ2-2
TGTGCCAGCAGTCACGGACAGGGGGCGTACGAGCAGTACTTC	CASSHGQGAYEQYF	many	TRBV3-1	TRBD1	TRBJ2-7
TGCAGTTCCTCCCCGAGCAGTGGAGGTACTGAAGCTTTCTTT	CSSSPSSGGTEAFF	many	TRBV20-1	.	TRBJ1-1
TGTGCCAGCAGGGGAGGGGGGAGCGGGGAAAAACTGTTTTTT	CASRGGGSGEKLFF	many	TRBV6-1	.	TRBJ1-4
TGTGCCAGCAGCTTAGCCAGGACTAGCTTCCACGAGCAGTACTTC	CASSLARTSFHEQYF	few	TRBV7-2	TRBD2	TRBJ2-7
TGTGCCAGCTCACCTCAGGGCCGAGGGGAGACCCAGTACTTC	CASSPQGRGETQYF	many	TRBV18	.	TRBJ2-5
TGCAGTGCTAGGGAATACAGCACCGGGGAGCTGTTTTTT	CSAREYSTGELFF	.	TRBV20-1	.	TRBJ2-2
TGTGCCAGCAGCCAAGATCTGGATGGCTACACCTTC	CASSQDLDGYTF	many	TRBV4-2	.	TRBJ1-2
TGTGCCAGCAGTTTTTTCCCTAACTATGGCTACACCTTC	CASSFFPNYGYTF	.	TRBV28	.	TRBJ1-2
TGTGCCAGCAGTAAGGGACAGGGGGGGACTGAAGCTTTCTTT	CASSKGQGGTEAFF	many	TRBV6-1	TRBD1	TRBJ1-1
TGCAGTGCTAGCGGGGGAAACACCGGGGAGCTGTTTTTT	CSASGGNTGELFF	.	TRBV20-1	.	TRBJ2-2
TGTGCCAGCAGCCAAGTAGGTACAGATACTAACTATGGCTACACCTTC	CASSQVGTDTNYGYTF	many	TRBV4-2	.	TRBJ1-2
TGTGCTAGTGGTTTGGTAGTACGGGGTCCCCGGTTCGACGAGCAGTACTTC	CASGLVVRGPRFDEQYF	many	TRBV12-5	.	TRBJ2-7
TGTGCCAGCAGCCCCCCGGCGACCAATCAGCCCCAGCATTTT	CASSPPATNQPQHF	many	TRBV28	.	TRBJ1-5
TGTGCCAGCAGCCAACCCCTCGGGACAGATAGTACGGAGCAGTACTTC	CASSQPLGTDSTEQYF	.	TRBV9	TRBD1	TRBJ2-7
TGCAGTGCTTACCTAGGGAGCTCCTACAATGAGCAGTTCTTC	CSAYLGSSYNEQFF	many	TRBV20-1	.	TRBJ2-1
TGCAGTGCTAGTGGTATCAACCATGGCTACACCTTC	CSASGINHGYTF	.	TRBV20-1	.	TRBJ1-2
TGTGCCACCAGCAGGCGTAGCGGGAACCAAGAGACCCAGTACTTC	CATSRRSGNQETQYF	few	TRBV15	TRBD2	TRBJ2-5
TGTGCCAGCAGTTTAAGGCAGACGATCGCGCCCCAGCATTTT	CASSLRQTIAPQHF	.	TRBV12-3/TRBV12-4	.	TRBJ1-5
TGTGCCAGCAGCTTAAGCGGATCGGGCATAGGACATGGCTACACCTTC	CASSLSGSGIGHGYTF	.	TRBV7-2	.	TRBJ1-2
TGCAGCGTTTCGCCGGGGGGTCAGGGTGGCTACACCTTC	CSVSPGGQGGYTF	few	TRBV29-1	.	TRBJ1-2
TGTGCCAGCAGCCAGGACTACACAGATACCTATGGCTACACCTTC	CASSQDYTDTYGYTF	few	TRBV3-1	.	TRBJ1-2
TGTGCCAGCCGAAGTGACAGGGAGATTGGAGAGACCCAGTACTTC	CASRSDREIGETQYF	many	TRBV28	TRBD1	TRBJ2-5
TGTGCCTGGGGAAAGGGACAGGGAAAAGTAAGCACAGATACGCAGTATTTT	CAWGKGQGKVSTDTQYF	many	TRBV30	TRBD1	TRBJ2-3
TGTGCCAGCAGCCAAGAAGGTAGGGTAGTCACCTACGAGCAGTACTTC	CASSQEGRVVTYEQYF	.	TRBV12-3/TRBV12-4	.	TRBJ2-7
TGTGCCAGCAGCCGTAGACAGGCCTACGAGCAGTACTTC	CASSRRQAYEQYF	.	TRBV11-2	.	TRBJ2-7